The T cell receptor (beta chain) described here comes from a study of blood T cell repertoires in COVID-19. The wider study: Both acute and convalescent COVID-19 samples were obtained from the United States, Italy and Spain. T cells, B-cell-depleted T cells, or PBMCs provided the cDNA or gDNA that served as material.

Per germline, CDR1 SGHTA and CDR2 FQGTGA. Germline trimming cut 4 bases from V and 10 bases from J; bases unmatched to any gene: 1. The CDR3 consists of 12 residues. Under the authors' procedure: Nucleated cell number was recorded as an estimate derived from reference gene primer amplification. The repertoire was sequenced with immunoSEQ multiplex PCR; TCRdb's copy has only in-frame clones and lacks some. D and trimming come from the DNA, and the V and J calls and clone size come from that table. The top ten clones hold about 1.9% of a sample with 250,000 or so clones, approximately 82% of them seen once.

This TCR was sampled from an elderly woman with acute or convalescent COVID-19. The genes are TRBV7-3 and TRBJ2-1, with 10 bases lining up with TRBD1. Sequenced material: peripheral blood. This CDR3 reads CASSSDRGEQFF. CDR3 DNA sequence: TGTGCCAGCAGCTCGGACAGGGGGGAGCAGTTCTTC.